The source of this TCR beta chain is a study of cytomegalovirus exposure and HLA in healthy donors. Findings of the study overall: Usually a TCR sequence was rare, but some public TCRs were found in many donors. Investigators reported 164 TCR beta chains as tied to cytomegalovirus.

Concerning this clone itself: Its specificity is not known.

The assay was immunoSEQ multiplex PCR, and TCRdb's table has in-frame clones only and misses some. Here the sample spans hundreds of thousands of clones, around 86% being singletons. The V gene's germline CDR1 is SGHTA and CDR2 FQGNSA. V lost 5 bases, J lost 9 bases, and 14 bases lay in between. This CDR3 has 13 residues. This clonotype was sampled from a woman between 18 and 29 years old in good health and CMV-seropositive. Sequencing used PBMCs. The chain carries TRBV7-2 and TRBJ2-1, with D hard to call. The CDR3 DNA reads TGTGCCAGCAGCCCCCTAGTGCTCGGTGAGCAGTTCTTC. Amino acid sequence: CASSPLVLGEQFF.